The sequence of this T cell receptor beta chain was determined in a study of response to subunit inactivated influenza vaccine. Regarding the study as a whole: Few additional T cells are recruited per seasonal influenza vaccination, authors suggested.

TCRdb used MiXCR to reprocess the RT-PCR reads, holding one entry per CDR3 protein. Of 400,000 to 550,000 distinct CDR3 sequences in the sample, roughly 27% were seen once. The germline V gene encodes CDR1 SGHAT and CDR2 FQNNGV. V was clipped by 5 bases and J by 4 bases; unmatched bases: 14. The CDR3 length is 18 residues. Many counts were recorded for this clonotype. Antigen unknown. The TCR sequence derives from a man in his fifties or sixties who received an inactivated influenza vaccine. The sample consisted of CD4+ T cells sorted from PBMCs, taken roughly 5 days after vaccination. This rearrangement joins TRBV11-2 to TRBJ2-2, with 9 bases identical to TRBD1. As DNA, the CDR3 is TGTGCCAGCAGCACTAGCCCTTACAGGGGGCGCGGCACCGGGGAGCTGTTTTTT. Translated, it gives CASSTSPYRGRGTGELFF.